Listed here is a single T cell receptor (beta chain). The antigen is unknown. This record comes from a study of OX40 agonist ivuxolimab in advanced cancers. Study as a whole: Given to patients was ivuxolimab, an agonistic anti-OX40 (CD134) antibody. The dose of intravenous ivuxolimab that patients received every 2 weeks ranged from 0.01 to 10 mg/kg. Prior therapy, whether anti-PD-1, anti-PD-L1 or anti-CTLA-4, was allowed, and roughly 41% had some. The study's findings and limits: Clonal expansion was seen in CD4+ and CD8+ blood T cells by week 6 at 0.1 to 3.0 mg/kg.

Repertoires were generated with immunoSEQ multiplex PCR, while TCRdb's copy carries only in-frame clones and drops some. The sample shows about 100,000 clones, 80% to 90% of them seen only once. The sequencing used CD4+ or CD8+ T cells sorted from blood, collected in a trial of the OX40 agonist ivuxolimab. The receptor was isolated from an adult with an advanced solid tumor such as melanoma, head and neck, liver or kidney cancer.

The CDR3 DNA is TGTGCCAGTAGTATAGGAGAGAATCAGCCCCAGCATTTT. Translation gives CASSIGENQPQHF. The chain links TRBV19 to TRBJ1-5; D gene ambiguous. Trimming left V 1 base short and J 4 bases short, with 5 bases between. CDR1 and CDR2 from the germline V gene are LNHDA and SQIVND (reference sequence). The CDR3 covers 13 residues.